This entry describes one T cell receptor (beta chain). The target antigen is unknown. The record originates from a study of brain T cells in children with intractable seizures. Overall study findings and caveats: Pre- and post-surgery blood differed in depth, so pre-surgery absences may be undersampling. HCMV serostatus was not known, and viral specificity came from CDR3 similarity only.

Clones were read by immunoSEQ multiplex PCR, and TCRdb kept only the in-frame ones, dropping some. The sample has just under 65,000 clones; around 96% are singletons. The CDR3 is made up of 14 amino acids. The germline V gene encodes CDR1 LNHDA and CDR2 SQIVND (reference sequence). V was shortened by 3 bases and J by 8 bases, with 16 bases between the two germline ends. Only cases whose brain tissue showed the highest T cell transcript signatures were sequenced. The chain carries TRBV19 and TRBJ1-2, with D unclear. The sequencing used peripheral blood, collected at surgery. This clonotype was obtained from a boy in the first two years of life with focal cortical dysplasia and intractable seizures. The CDR3 loop reads CASSIERASFGYTF. CDR3 DNA sequence: TGTGCCAGTAGTATCGAAAGGGCCTCGTTCGGCTACACCTTC. Together with reference TRBV19 and TRBJ1-2, the CDR3 gives the full variable domain: DGGITQSPKYLFRKEGQNVTLSCEQNLNHDAMYWYRQDPGQGLRLIYYSQIVNDFQKGDIAEGYSVSREKKESFPLTVTSAQKNPTAFYLCASSIERASFGYTFGSGTRLTVV.